These 15 T cell receptor beta chains share one sample of origin, sequenced in a study of cytomegalovirus exposure and HLA in healthy donors. 60 Vbeta and 13 Jbeta primers were used in PCR. Method: immunoSEQ multiplex PCR; TCRdb's copy keeps in-frame clones and lacks some. The table has 100,000 to 150,000 clones, less than 85% seen once. Sequences were obtained from PBMCs. The source of these receptors is a man aged 25 to 40 in good health and CMV-seropositive.

This clone has only one observation. The chain links TRBV7-8 to TRBJ1-6, with a weak D call TRBD1 (5 bases). The CDR3 sequence is 16 residues long. With 5 bases removed from V and 5 bases from J, the gap between germline ends came to 16 bases. CDR1 is SGHVS and CDR2 is FQNEAQ in the germline V gene. The CDR3 bases are TGTGCCAGCAGCAACACGTTACTGGGGCATAATTCACCCCTCCACTTT. Amino acids: CASSNTLLGHNSPLHF.

This clone has a single count. This rearrangement joins TRBV5-1 to TRBJ1-2, with 10 positions matching TRBD1. Germline lookup yields CDR1 SGHRS and CDR2 YFSETQ. With V trimmed by 0 bases and J by 8 bases, 10 bases remained unmatched. The CDR3 totals 16 residues. This CDR3 reads CASSLDGGQGRGGYTF. CDR3 DNA sequence: TGCGCCAGCAGCTTGGACGGGGGACAGGGGAGAGGGGGCTACACCTTC.

The chain employs TRBV6-5 and TRBJ1-1, with 8 bases that match TRBD1. Per the germline V gene, CDR1 is MNHEY and CDR2 is SVGAGI. With V trimmed by 6 bases and J by 3 bases, 9 bases remained unmatched. The length of the CDR3 is 15 residues. CDR3 sequence: CASSQDREGDTEAFF. CDR3 sequence (DNA): TGTGCCAGCAGCCAGGACAGGGAAGGTGACACTGAAGCTTTCTTT.

This sequence joins TRBV9 and TRBJ2-7; 9 bases fit TRBD1. The ends lost 7 bases at V and 5 bases at J; junction bases unmatched: 10. The CDR3 runs to 14 residues. Per the germline V gene, CDR1 is SGDLS and CDR2 is YYNGEE. The CDR3 DNA is TGTGCCAGCTCCAACCGGGACAGGGCTAACGAGCAGTACTTC. Amino acids: CASSNRDRANEQYF. The full variable domain, rest sourced from reference TRBV9 and TRBJ2-7, is DSGVTQTPKHLITATGQRVTLRCSPRSGDLSVYWYQQSLDQGLQFLIQYYNGEERAKGNILERFSAQQFPDLHSELNLSSLELGDSALYFCASSNRDRANEQYFGPGTRLTVT.

This clone was found a few times. The chain has TRBV6-5 and TRBJ2-7; TRBD2 matches 13 bases. J gave up 4 bases and V 6 bases, and 6 bases lay outside the gene matches. Germline V gene lookup returns CDR1 MNHEY and CDR2 SVGAGI. CDR3 length: 15 amino acids. The CDR3 sequence: CASSLLAGGPYEQYF. For the CDR3, the DNA is TGTGCCAGCAGCCTACTAGCGGGGGGGCCTTACGAGCAGTACTTC.

To note about this clone: Different DNA sequences within this sample yield the same CDR3. The chain combines TRBV19 with TRBJ1-6; 8 bases align to TRBD1. The V gene's germline CDR1 is LNHDA and CDR2 SQIVND (reference sequence). The CDR3 has 16 residues. V gave up 0 bases and J gave up 5 bases; unmatched junction bases: 3. The CDR3 nucleotides are TGTGCCAGTAGTATAGATCGGACAGGGAATAATTCACCCCTCCACTTT. Its protein product is CASSIDRTGNNSPLHF.

This sequence joins TRBV27 and TRBJ2-7; D call uncertain. Germline CDR1 and CDR2: MNHEY and SMNVEV (reference sequence). The CDR3 has 19 amino acids. V lost 1 base, J lost 0 bases, and 22 bases lay in between. CDR3 coding DNA: TGTGCCAGCAGTTTATTTTCCCCGGTATCCACGGTCTCCTCCTACGAGCAGTACTTC. Translation: CASSLFSPVSTVSSYEQYF.

This chain joins TRBV2 and TRBJ2-1; 9 bases align to TRBD2. The CDR3 has 15 amino acids. Germline V gives CDR1 SNHLY, CDR2 FYNNEI. V lost 3 bases to trimming and J lost 3 bases; unmatched junction nucleotides: 3. CDR3 in amino acids: CASSEELAGYNEQFF. The CDR3 DNA reads as TGTGCCAGCAGTGAGGAACTAGCGGGCTACAATGAGCAGTTCTTC.

This chain uses TRBV18 with TRBJ2-7, with 16 bases identical to TRBD2. The germline V gene encodes CDR1 KGHSH and CDR2 LQKENI. This CDR3 contains 18 residues. V shed 6 bases and J 5 bases; nucleotides not matched to a gene: 13. CDR3 DNA: TGTGCCAGCTCCATCACCCGACCGGGACTAGCGGGGGGGAACGAGCAGTACTTC. It yields the protein CASSITRPGLAGGNEQYF.

V and J are TRBV2 and TRBJ1-5; 9 bases fit TRBD1. The CDR3 runs to 15 residues. Germline V gives CDR1 SNHLY, CDR2 FYNNEI. The V segment lost 1 base and the J segment 4 bases; nucleotides outside the gene matches: 2. CDR3 bases: TGTGCCAGCAGTGAAGGGGGACAGGGAAATCAGCCCCAGCATTTT. Protein: CASSEGGQGNQPQHF.

The rearrangement uses TRBV2 and TRBJ2-7; D not certain. There are 12 residues in the CDR3. The ends were cut back, 6 bases at V and 3 bases at J, with 9 bases in the middle. Germline CDR1 SNHLY, CDR2 FYNNEI. CDR3 nucleotides: TGTGCCAGCAGGGCAGACTTCTACGAGCAGTACTTC. Its translation is CASRADFYEQYF.

This chain connects TRBV5-4 to TRBJ1-2; TRBD1 matches 10 bases. Germline loops: CDR1 SGHNT, CDR2 YYREEE (reference sequence). The CDR3 consists of 16 residues. Unmatched junction bases numbered 8, after V lost 2 bases and J lost 4 bases. This CDR3 is CASSFGTGVPFYGYTF. CDR3 sequence (DNA): TGTGCCAGCAGCTTTGGGACAGGGGTACCCTTCTATGGCTACACCTTC. The full variable domain, with the rest looked up from reference TRBV5-4 and TRBJ1-2, is ETGVTQSPTHLIKTRGQQVTLRCSSQSGHNTVSWYQQALGQGPQFIFQYYREEENGRGNFPPRFSGLQFPNYSSELNVNALELDDSALYLCASSFGTGVPFYGYTFGSGTRLTVV.

The genes are TRBV5-1 and TRBJ2-7, with 11 bases fitting TRBD2. Germline V gives CDR1 SGHRS, CDR2 YFSETQ. The CDR3 covers 18 residues. The trim removed 4 bases at V and 3 bases at J, leaving 15 bases unmatched. The CDR3 reads CASSPYNPGLAEDYEQYF. CDR3 DNA: TGCGCCAGCAGCCCTTATAACCCGGGACTAGCGGAGGACTACGAGCAGTACTTC.

The chain couples TRBV30 to TRBJ2-7; 7 nucleotides align to TRBD1. V was pared by 2 bases and J by 5 bases, with 3 bases of the junction left unmatched. Germline assignment: CDR1 GTSNPN and CDR2 SVGIG (reference sequence). CDR3 size: 12 residues. The DNA for the CDR3 is TGTGCCTGGAGTCCGCAGGGGGACGAGCAGTACTTC. Encoded protein: CAWSPQGDEQYF. Based on the CDR3 plus reference TRBV30 and TRBJ2-7, the full variable domain is SQTIHQWPATLVQPVGSPLSLECTVEGTSNPNLYWYRQAAGRGLQLLFYSVGIGQISSEVPQNLSASRPQDRQFILSSKKLLLSDSGFYLCAWSPQGDEQYFGPGTRLTVT.

This chain connects TRBV10-3 to TRBJ2-3; 15 positions agree with TRBD2. Germline loops: CDR1 ENHRY, CDR2 SYGVKD. J was trimmed by 10 bases and V by 10 bases; bases with no gene match: 12. This CDR3 region has 15 residues. The CDR3: CATQWTSGGATAQYF. CDR3 nucleotide sequence: TGTGCCACACAGTGGACTAGCGGGGGGGCCACGGCGCAGTATTTT.